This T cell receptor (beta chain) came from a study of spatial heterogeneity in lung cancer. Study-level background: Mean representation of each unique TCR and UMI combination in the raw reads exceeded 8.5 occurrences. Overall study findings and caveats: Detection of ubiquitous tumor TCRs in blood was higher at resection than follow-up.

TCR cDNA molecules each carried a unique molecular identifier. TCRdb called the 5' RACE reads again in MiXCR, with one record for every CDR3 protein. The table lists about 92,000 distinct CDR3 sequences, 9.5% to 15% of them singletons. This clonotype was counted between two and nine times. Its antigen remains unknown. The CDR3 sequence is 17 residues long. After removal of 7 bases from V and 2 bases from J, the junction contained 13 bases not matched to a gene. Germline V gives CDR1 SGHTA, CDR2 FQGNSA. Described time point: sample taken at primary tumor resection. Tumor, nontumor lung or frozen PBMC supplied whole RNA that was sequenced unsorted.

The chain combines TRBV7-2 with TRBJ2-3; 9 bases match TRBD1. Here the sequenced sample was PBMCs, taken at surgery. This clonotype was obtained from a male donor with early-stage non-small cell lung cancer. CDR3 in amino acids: CASTPRGTGGSTDTQYF. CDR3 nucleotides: TGTGCCAGCACCCCCCGCGGTACAGGGGGCTCCACAGATACGCAGTATTTT.